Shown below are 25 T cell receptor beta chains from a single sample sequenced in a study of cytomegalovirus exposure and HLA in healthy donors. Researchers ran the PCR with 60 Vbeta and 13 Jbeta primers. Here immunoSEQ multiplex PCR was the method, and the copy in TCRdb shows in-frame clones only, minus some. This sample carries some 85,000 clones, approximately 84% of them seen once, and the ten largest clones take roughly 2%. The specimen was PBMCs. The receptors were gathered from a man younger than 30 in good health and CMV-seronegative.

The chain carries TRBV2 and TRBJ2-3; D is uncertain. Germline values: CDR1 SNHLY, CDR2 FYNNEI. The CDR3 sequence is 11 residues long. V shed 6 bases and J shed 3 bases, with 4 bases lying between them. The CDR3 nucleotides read TGTGCCAGCAGCGTGACAGATACGCAGTATTTT. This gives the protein CASSVTDTQYF. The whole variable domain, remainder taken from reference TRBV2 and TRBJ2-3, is EPEVTQTPSHQVTQMGQEVILRCVPISNHLYFYWYRQILGQKVEFLVSFYNNEISEKSEIFDDQFSVERPDGSNFTLKIRSTKLEDSAMYFCASSVTDTQYFGPGTRLTVL.

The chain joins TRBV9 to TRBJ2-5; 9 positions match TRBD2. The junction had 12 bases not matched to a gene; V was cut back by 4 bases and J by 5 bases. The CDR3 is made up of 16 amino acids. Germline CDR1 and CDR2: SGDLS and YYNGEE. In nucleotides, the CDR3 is TGTGCCAGCAGCTCCCAGGGCGGGAGGGCCCCCGAGACCCAGTACTTC. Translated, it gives CASSSQGGRAPETQYF.

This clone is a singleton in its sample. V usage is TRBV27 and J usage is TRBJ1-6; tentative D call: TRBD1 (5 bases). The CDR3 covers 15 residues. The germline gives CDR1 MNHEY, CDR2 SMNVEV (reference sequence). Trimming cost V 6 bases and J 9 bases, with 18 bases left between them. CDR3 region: CASSPPGGYGSPLHF. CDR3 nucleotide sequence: TGTGCCAGCAGCCCACCGGGGGGGTACGGTTCACCCCTCCACTTT.

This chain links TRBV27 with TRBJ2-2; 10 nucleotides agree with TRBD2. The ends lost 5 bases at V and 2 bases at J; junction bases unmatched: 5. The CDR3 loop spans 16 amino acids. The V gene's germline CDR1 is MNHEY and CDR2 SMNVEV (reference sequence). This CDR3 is CASSPEREGNTGELFF. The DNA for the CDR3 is TGTGCCAGCAGTCCAGAGCGGGAGGGAAACACCGGGGAGCTGTTTTTT.

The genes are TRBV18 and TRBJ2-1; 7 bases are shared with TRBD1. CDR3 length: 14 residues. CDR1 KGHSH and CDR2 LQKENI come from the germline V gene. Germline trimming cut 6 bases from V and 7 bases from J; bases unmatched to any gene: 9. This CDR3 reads CASSLRQGGNEQFF. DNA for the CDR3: TGTGCCAGCTCGCTTCGACAGGGCGGAAATGAGCAGTTCTTC.

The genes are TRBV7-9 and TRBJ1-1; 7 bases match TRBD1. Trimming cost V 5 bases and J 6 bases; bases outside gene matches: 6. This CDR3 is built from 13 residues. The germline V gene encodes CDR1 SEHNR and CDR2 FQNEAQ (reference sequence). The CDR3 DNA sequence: TGTGCCAGCAGCCCCCGACAGGGCCCTGAAGCTTTCTTT. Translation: CASSPRQGPEAFF.

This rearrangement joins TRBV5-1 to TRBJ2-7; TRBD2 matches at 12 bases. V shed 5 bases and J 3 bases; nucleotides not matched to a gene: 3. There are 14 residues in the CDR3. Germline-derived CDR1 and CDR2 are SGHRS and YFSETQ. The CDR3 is CASRPGLAGYEQYF. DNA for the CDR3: TGCGCCAGCAGACCGGGACTAGCGGGCTACGAGCAGTACTTC.

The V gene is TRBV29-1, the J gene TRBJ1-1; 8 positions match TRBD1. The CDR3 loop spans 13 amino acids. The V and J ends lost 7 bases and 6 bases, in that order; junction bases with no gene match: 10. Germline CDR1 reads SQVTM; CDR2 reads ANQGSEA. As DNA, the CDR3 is TGCAGCGGCCACAGGGGGACAGCTGCTGAAGCTTTCTTT. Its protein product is CSGHRGTAAEAFF.

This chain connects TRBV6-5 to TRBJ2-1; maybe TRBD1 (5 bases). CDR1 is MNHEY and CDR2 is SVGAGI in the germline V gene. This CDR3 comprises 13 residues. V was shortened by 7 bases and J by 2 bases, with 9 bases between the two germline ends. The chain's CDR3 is CASTEGAYNEQFF. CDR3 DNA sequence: TGTGCCAGCACCGAAGGGGCCTACAATGAGCAGTTCTTC.

Here the CDR3 reads CASSGRRGYEQYF. DNA for the CDR3: TGTGCCAGCAGTGGGAGGAGGGGTTACGAGCAGTACTTC. The chain carries TRBV6-1 and TRBJ2-7; a possible D gene is TRBD2 (6 bases). Germline CDR1 is MNHNS and CDR2 is SASEGT. The CDR3 covers 13 residues. V lost 4 bases and J lost 4, with 11 bases in between.

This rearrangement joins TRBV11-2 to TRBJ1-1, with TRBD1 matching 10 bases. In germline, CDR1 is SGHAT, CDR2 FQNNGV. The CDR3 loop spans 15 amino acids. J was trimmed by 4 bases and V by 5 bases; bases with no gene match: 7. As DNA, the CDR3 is TGTGCCAGCAGCCCCCGACAGGGGGCCCGCACTGAAGCTTTCTTT. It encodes CASSPRQGARTEAFF.

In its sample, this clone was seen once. The CDR3 reads CASSSGLEEQYF. The CDR3 DNA follows: TGTGCCAGCAGCTCCGGACTAGAGGAGCAGTACTTC. The chain recombines TRBV9 with TRBJ2-7; 7 positions match TRBD2. The CDR3 totals 12 residues. Trimming cost V 4 bases and J 7 bases; bases outside gene matches: 5. From germline, CDR1 is SGDLS and CDR2 YYNGEE.

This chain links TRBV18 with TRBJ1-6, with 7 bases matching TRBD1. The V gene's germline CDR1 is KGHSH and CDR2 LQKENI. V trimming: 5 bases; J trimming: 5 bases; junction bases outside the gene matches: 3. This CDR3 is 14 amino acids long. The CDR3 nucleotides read TGTGCCAGCTCAAGGGACAGTAATAATTCACCCCTCCACTTT. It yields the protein CASSRDSNNSPLHF.

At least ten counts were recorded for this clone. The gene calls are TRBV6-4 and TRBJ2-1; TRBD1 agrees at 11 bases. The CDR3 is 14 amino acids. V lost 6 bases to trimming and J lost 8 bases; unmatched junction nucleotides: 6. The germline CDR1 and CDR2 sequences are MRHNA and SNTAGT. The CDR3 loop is CASRPGQGADEQFF. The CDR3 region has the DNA TGTGCCAGCAGGCCCGGACAGGGGGCGGATGAGCAGTTCTTC.

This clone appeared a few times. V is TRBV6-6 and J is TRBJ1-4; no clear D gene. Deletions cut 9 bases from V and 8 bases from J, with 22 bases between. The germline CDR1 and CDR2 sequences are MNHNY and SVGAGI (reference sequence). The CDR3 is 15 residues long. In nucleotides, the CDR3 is TGTGCCAGTTTCGTACTCCAGGCGGGCGGCGAAAAACTGTTTTTT. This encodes CASFVLQAGGEKLFF.

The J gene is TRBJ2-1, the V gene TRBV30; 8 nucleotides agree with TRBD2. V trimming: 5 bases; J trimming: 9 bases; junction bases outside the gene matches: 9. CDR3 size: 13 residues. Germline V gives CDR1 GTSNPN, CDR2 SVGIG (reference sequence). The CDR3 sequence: CAWAGTREGEQFF. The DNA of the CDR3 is TGTGCCTGGGCCGGGACTAGGGAGGGTGAGCAGTTCTTC. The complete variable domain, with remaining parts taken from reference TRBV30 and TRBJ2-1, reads SQTIHQWPATLVQPVGSPLSLECTVEGTSNPNLYWYRQAAGRGLQLLFYSVGIGQISSEVPQNLSASRPQDRQFILSSKKLLLSDSGFYLCAWAGTREGEQFFGPGTRLTVL.

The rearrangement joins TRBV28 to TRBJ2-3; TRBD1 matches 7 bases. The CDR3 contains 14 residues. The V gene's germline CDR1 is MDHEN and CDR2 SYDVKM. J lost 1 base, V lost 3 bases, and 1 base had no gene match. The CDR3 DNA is TGTGCCAGCAGTTTGGGACAGCGCACAGATACGCAGTATTTT. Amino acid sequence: CASSLGQRTDTQYF.

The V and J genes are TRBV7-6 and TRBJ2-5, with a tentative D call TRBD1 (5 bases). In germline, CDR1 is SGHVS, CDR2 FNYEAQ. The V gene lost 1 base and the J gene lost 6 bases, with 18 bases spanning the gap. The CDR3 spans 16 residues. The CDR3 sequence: CASSLGFRGREKTQYF. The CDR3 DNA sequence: TGTGCCAGCAGCTTAGGGTTTCGCGGCAGGGAAAAGACCCAGTACTTC. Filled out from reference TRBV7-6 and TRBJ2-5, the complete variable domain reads GAGVSQSPRYKVTKRGQDVALRCDPISGHVSLYWYRQALGQGPEFLTYFNYEAQQDKSGLPNDRFSAERPEGSISTLTIQRTEQRDSAMYRCASSLGFRGREKTQYFGPGTRLLVL.

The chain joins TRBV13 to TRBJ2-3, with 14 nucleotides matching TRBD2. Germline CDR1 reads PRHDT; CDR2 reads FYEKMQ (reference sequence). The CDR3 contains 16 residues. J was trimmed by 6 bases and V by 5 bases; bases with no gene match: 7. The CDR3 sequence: CASSQPGLAGADTQYF. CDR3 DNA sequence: TGTGCCAGCAGCCAACCGGGACTAGCGGGAGCGGATACGCAGTATTTT. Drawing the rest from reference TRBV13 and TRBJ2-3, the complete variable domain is AAGVIQSPRHLIKEKRETATLKCYPIPRHDTVYWYQQGPGQDPQFLISFYEKMQSDKGSIPDRFSAQQFSDYHSELNMSSLELGDSALYFCASSQPGLAGADTQYFGPGTRLTVL.

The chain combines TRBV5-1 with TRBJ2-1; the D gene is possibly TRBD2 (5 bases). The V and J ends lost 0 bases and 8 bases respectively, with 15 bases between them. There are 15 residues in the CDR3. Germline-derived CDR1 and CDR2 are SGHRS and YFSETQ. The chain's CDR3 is CASSLARGKRDEQFF. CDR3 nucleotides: TGCGCCAGCAGCTTGGCCCGAGGGAAGAGGGATGAGCAGTTCTTC.

The CDR3 DNA reads as TGTGCCAGCAGCTTGGGTGACGAGGCATGGAGGGAGACCCAGTACTTC. Translation gives CASSLGDEAWRETQYF. The gene calls are TRBV5-6 and TRBJ2-5; D might be TRBD2 (5 bases). Trimming shortened V by 0 bases and J by 5 bases, and 17 bases separated the two germline ends. Germline V gene data show CDR1 as SGHDT and CDR2 as YYEEEE. CDR3 length: 16 residues.

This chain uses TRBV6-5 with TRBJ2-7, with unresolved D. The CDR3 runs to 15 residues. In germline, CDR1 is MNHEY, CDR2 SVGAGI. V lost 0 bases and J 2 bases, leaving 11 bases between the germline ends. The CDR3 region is CASSYSPGRAYEQYF. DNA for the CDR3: TGTGCCAGCAGTTACTCCCCCGGTCGAGCCTACGAGCAGTACTTC.

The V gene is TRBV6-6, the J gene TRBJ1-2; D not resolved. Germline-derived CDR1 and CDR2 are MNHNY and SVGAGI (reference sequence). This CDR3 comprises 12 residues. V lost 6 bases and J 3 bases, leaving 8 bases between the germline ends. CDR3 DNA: TGTGCCAGCAGACCCGGGGACTATGGCTACACCTTC. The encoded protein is CASRPGDYGYTF.

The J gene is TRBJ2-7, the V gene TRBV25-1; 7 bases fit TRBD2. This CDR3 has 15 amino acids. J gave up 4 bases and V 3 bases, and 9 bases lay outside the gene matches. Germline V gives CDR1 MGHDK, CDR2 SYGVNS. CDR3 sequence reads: CASSEPRDYRYEQYF. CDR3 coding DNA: TGTGCCAGCAGTGAGCCCCGGGACTACCGGTACGAGCAGTACTTC.

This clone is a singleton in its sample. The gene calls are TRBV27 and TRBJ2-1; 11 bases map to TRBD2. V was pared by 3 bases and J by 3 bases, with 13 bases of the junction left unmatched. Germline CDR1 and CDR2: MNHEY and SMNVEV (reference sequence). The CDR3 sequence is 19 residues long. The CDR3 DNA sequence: TGTGCCAGCAGTTTTATCGGGACTAGCGGAGAGCGGGACTACAATGAGCAGTTCTTC. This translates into CASSFIGTSGERDYNEQFF.